These 31 T cell receptor beta chains were sequenced from one sample in a study of tumor-infiltrating lymphocytes in glioblastoma multiforme. TCRB libraries came from RNA via three nested multiplex PCR rounds. TCRdb re-analysed the multiplex PCR reads in MiXCR, keeping a single row per CDR3 protein. Among about 15,000 distinct CDR3 sequences listed, 65% to 75% were seen once. Sample: brain tumor tissue. The origin of the receptors is a male donor with glioblastoma.

The table lists this clonotype with many counts. The rearrangement joins TRBV28 to TRBJ2-7; D may be TRBD1 or TRBD2 (5 bases each). Trimming cost V 1 base and J 5 bases, with 15 bases left between them. Looked up from germline, CDR1 is MDHEN and CDR2 is SYDVKM. This CDR3 spans 15 amino acids. The CDR3 region is CASSLSAAGQDEQYF. The DNA of the CDR3 is TGTGCCAGCAGTTTATCAGCGGCAGGGCAGGACGAGCAGTACTTC.

This chain connects TRBV11-2 to TRBJ2-1; tentatively, D is TRBD1 (6 bases). Trimming removed 1 base from V and 4 bases from J, with 14 bases in between. The CDR3 runs 16 residues. From germline, CDR1 is SGHAT and CDR2 FQNNGV. The CDR3 loop is CASSLVRGYGYNEQFF. Written as DNA, the CDR3 is TGTGCCAGCAGCTTAGTTAGGGGGTACGGGTACAATGAGCAGTTCTTC.

This clonotype appeared many times. This chain's CDR3 is CASSPSGTVDEKLFF. For the CDR3, the DNA is TGTGCCAGCAGCCCATCCGGGACAGTAGATGAAAAACTGTTTTTT. The genes are TRBV11-2 and TRBJ1-4; 7 nucleotides line up with TRBD1. After removal of 5 bases from V and 6 bases from J, the junction contained 9 bases not matched to a gene. In germline, CDR1 is SGHAT, CDR2 FQNNGV. The CDR3 extends over 15 amino acids.

This chain connects TRBV11-1 to TRBJ1-2; maybe TRBD1 (5 bases). CDR1 and CDR2 from the germline V gene are SGHAT and FQDESV (reference sequence). The CDR3 has 13 amino acids. Trimming removed 4 bases at V and 6 bases at J, with 12 bases between. CDR3 nucleotide sequence: TGTGCCAGCAGCTGGGGCGGGACGGATGGCTACACCTTC. This gives the protein CASSWGGTDGYTF. Looking up the rest from reference TRBV11-1 and TRBJ1-2 gives the full variable domain: EAEVAQSPRYKITEKSQAVAFWCDPISGHATLYWYRQILGQGPELLVQFQDESVVDDSQLPKDRFSAERLKGVDSTLKIQPAELGDSAMYLCASSWGGTDGYTFGSGTRLTVV.

This clonotype occurred once. This rearrangement joins TRBV7-9 to TRBJ2-3, with D tentatively TRBD1 (6 bases). V was cut by 4 bases and J by 4 bases, with 12 bases left in between. Germline V gene data show CDR1 as SEHNR and CDR2 as FQNEAQ (reference sequence). The CDR3 consists of 14 residues. The CDR3 here is CASSSSDRPDTQYF. The CDR3 bases are TGTGCCAGCAGCTCCTCGGACAGACCAGATACGCAGTATTTT.

Concerning this clonotype: One base away lies a much larger clone, so this may be a sequencing read error. CDR3 protein: CVSSLTSGPYEQYF. CDR3 nucleotide sequence: TGTGTCAGCAGCTTAACTAGCGGGCCCTACGAGCAGTACTTC. The V gene is TRBV11-2, the J gene TRBJ2-7; TRBD2 matches 9 bases. This CDR3 region has 14 residues. The germline gives CDR1 SGHAT, CDR2 FQNNGV.

Comment on this clonotype: One end of the junction fails to match germline, which may point to a read error. The rearrangement joins TRBV13 to TRBJ2-5; possibly TRBD1 for D (5 bases). Germline-derived CDR1 and CDR2 are PRHDT and FYEKMQ (reference sequence). The CDR3 is 13 residues long. The CDR3 loop reads CARSLGREETQYF. The CDR3 DNA reads as TGTGCCAGGAGCTTGGGCAGGGAAGAGACCCAGTACTTC.

The rearrangement joins TRBV7-9 to TRBJ2-7, with TRBD2 identical over 12 bases. CDR1 SEHNR and CDR2 FQNEAQ come from the germline V gene (reference sequence). CDR3 size: 15 residues. With 5 bases clipped from V and 10 bases from J, the junction kept 12 bases outside the gene matches. The CDR3 bases are TGTGCCAGCAGCCCGACTAGCGGGAGAGGGTGCGAACAGTACTTC. Translation gives CASSPTSGRGCEQYF.

Only one count was recorded for this clonotype. The chain links TRBV10-3 to TRBJ2-6; tentatively, D is TRBD2 (5 bases). Per germline, CDR1 ENHRY and CDR2 SYGVKD. Trimming stripped 2 bases from V and 13 bases from J, with 18 bases between. The CDR3 totals 15 residues. The CDR3 spells CAISENREGDCVLTF. DNA of the CDR3: TGTGCCATCAGTGAGAATCGAGAGGGCGATTGTGTCCTGACTTTC.

Concerning this clonotype: One end of the junction does not line up with germline, which may come from a read error. The V gene is TRBV11-2, the J gene TRBJ1-1, with no clear D. The CDR3 spans 13 residues. Germline V gene lookup returns CDR1 SGHAT and CDR2 FQNNGV. For the CDR3, the DNA is TGTGCCAGCAACTTAGAACTGAACGCTGAAGCTTTCTTC. It translates to CASNLELNAEAFF.

Remarks on this clonotype: At one end, the junction sequence differs from germline, possibly due to a read error. The chain links TRBV7-8 to TRBJ2-1, with D hard to call. Germline loops: CDR1 SGHVS, CDR2 FQNEAQ. The CDR3 sequence is 17 residues long. The CDR3 nucleotides read TGTGCCAGCAGCTTAGCGCGCGGCCCCCAATTGTACAGTGAGCAGTTCTTC. Its protein product is CASSLARGPQLYSEQFF.

About this clonotype: Mismatch with germline at one junction end may stem from a read error. The rearrangement links TRBV11-1 to TRBJ1-2; possibly TRBD1 for D (6 bases). This CDR3 has 16 residues. In germline, CDR1 is SGHAT, CDR2 FQDESV (reference sequence). The CDR3 is CASRDLRQANDYGYTF. CDR3 nucleotides: TGTGCCAGCAGGGATCTCAGACAGGCGAATGACTATGGCTACACATTC.

This clonotype was counted between two and nine times. This chain joins TRBV12-3 or TRBV12-4 and TRBJ2-7, with 10 bases aligning to TRBD2. The J segment lost 4 bases and the V segment lost 6 bases, leaving 6 bases of the junction unmatched. The CDR3 extends over 14 amino acids. CDR3 in amino acids: CASSLAGVKYEQYF. The CDR3 nucleotides are TGTGCCAGCAGCCTAGCGGGAGTGAAATACGAGCAGTACTTC.

In its sample, this clonotype is medium-sized. V usage is TRBV5-4 and J usage is TRBJ2-1; no clear D. Trimming cost V 0 bases and J 8 bases, with 12 bases left between them. Germline V gene lookup returns CDR1 SGHNT and CDR2 YYREEE (reference sequence). The CDR3 is 14 amino acids. CDR3 nucleotides: TGTGCCAGCAGCTTGGAGCAGGCGGCGGATGAGCAGTTCTTC. As protein: CASSLEQAADEQFF.

The V and J genes are TRBV9 and TRBJ1-2, with TRBD1 matching 7 bases. The CDR3 extends over 14 amino acids. Germline CDR1 is SGDLS and CDR2 is YYNGEE. The ends lost 4 bases at V and 5 bases at J; junction bases unmatched: 8. CDR3 protein: CASSPTGTEYGYTF. The DNA for the CDR3 is TGTGCCAGCAGCCCCACCGGGACAGAATATGGCTACACCTTC.

Details on this clonotype: One junction end does not reproduce the germline sequence, and a read error may be involved. V and J are TRBV11-1 and TRBJ2-2; possibly TRBD1 or TRBD2 for D (5 bases each). Germline CDR1 reads SGHAT; CDR2 reads FQDESV (reference sequence). The CDR3 contains 15 residues. The CDR3, as DNA: TGTGCCAGCAGTTTGATGACAACGGACACCGGGGAACTGTTTTTT. Encoded protein: CASSLMTTDTGELFF.

The sample holds a few counts of this clonotype. The gene calls are TRBV20-1 and TRBJ2-3, with unresolved D. The germline V gene has CDR1 DFQATT and CDR2 SNEGSKA (reference sequence). V lost 3 bases and J lost 6, with 10 bases in between. The CDR3 totals 12 residues. The CDR3: CSASYSADTQYF. The CDR3, as DNA: TGCAGTGCTAGTTACTCGGCCGATACGCAGTATTTT.

This clonotype was observed a handful of times. The rearrangement uses TRBV11-2 and TRBJ1-2; D unclear. Per the germline V gene, CDR1 is SGHAT and CDR2 is FQNNGV. V was trimmed by 1 base and J by 5 bases, leaving 8 bases between them. CDR3 length: 13 residues. The CDR3 sequence is CASSLGTLYGYTF. CDR3 nucleotides: TGTGCCAGCAGCTTAGGAACACTTTATGGCTACACCTTC.

V is TRBV11-2 and J is TRBJ2-5; D unclear. The CDR3 has 13 residues. Germline lookup yields CDR1 SGHAT and CDR2 FQNNGV. Trimming left V 5 bases short and J 4 bases short, with 11 bases between. The DNA for the CDR3 is TGTGCCAGCAGCCTGGGGTGGGGAGAGACCCAGTACTTC. It yields the protein CASSLGWGETQYF.

By sample share, this clonotype is medium-sized. The chain carries TRBV29-1 and TRBJ2-1; D unresolved. Looked up from germline, CDR1 is SQVTM and CDR2 is ANQGSEA. With 7 bases removed from V and 1 base from J, the gap between germline ends came to 23 bases. This CDR3 region has 17 residues. The CDR3 DNA reads as TGCAGCGCCCCCCTCCCGGGCTCAGACTGGTCCTACAATGAGCAGTTCTTC. Amino acids: CSAPLPGSDWSYNEQFF.

This clonotype was observed once. The chain couples TRBV11-2 to TRBJ1-1, with D possibly TRBD1 on 5 matching bases. The V gene's germline CDR1 is SGHAT and CDR2 FQNNGV. The CDR3 spans 12 residues. V was shortened by 4 bases and J by 10 bases, with 13 bases between the two germline ends. CDR3 sequence: CASSSVQVVAFF. The CDR3 bases are TGTGCCAGCAGCTCAGTACAGGTAGTAGCTTTCTTT.

Concerning this clonotype: A much larger clone lies one base from this, so it may be a read error. The J gene is TRBJ2-5, the V gene TRBV11-3; D is unresolved. The V gene's germline CDR1 is SGHNT and CDR2 YENEEA. The CDR3 contains 11 residues. DNA for the CDR3: TGTACCAGCAGCTCCACGGAGACCCAGTACTTC. Its translation: CTSSSTETQYF.

This clonotype is large in the sample. The CDR3 here is CSARNLADKWEQYF. CDR3 nucleotide sequence: TGCAGTGCTAGAAACCTAGCGGATAAGTGGGAGCAGTACTTC. The gene calls are TRBV20-1 and TRBJ2-7; 7 nucleotides agree with TRBD2. The germline gives CDR1 DFQATT, CDR2 SNEGSKA (reference sequence). The CDR3 has 14 amino acids. J gave up 7 bases and V 2 bases, and 11 bases lay outside the gene matches.

Note on this clonotype: At one end, the junction sequence differs from germline, possibly due to a read error. J is TRBJ1-1 and V is TRBV20-1, with 7 bases that match TRBD1. CDR1 is DFQATT and CDR2 is SNEGSKA in the germline V gene (reference sequence). The CDR3 spans 13 residues. The CDR3 loop is CSAPRQGYTEASF. The CDR3 DNA sequence: TGCAGTGCTCCCCGACAGGGATACACTGAAGCTTCCTTT.

The chain uses TRBV5-4 and TRBJ2-5; 8 bases line up with TRBD2. Germline V CDR1 and CDR2: SGHNT, YYREEE (reference sequence). Trimming at V came to 1 base and at J to 5 bases, leaving 7 bases not matched to a gene. The CDR3 has 15 residues. DNA of the CDR3: TGTGCCAGCAGCTTGACGGCGGGGGGAGAGGAGACCCAGTACTTC. Encoded protein: CASSLTAGGEETQYF. Supplemented by reference TRBV5-4 and TRBJ2-5, the full variable domain reads ETGVTQSPTHLIKTRGQQVTLRCSSQSGHNTVSWYQQALGQGPQFIFQYYREEENGRGNFPPRFSGLQFPNYSSELNVNALELDDSALYLCASSLTAGGEETQYFGPGTRLLVL.

This clonotype is a singleton in its sample. One end of the junction is discordant with germline, which a read error may explain. The rearrangement links TRBV6-5 to TRBJ2-2, with TRBD1 matching over 7 bases. Per the germline V gene, CDR1 is MNHEY and CDR2 is SVGAGI. The CDR3 totals 17 residues. CDR3 loop: CSSSYSSRGISTGELFF. CDR3 bases: TGTTCCAGCAGTTACTCGTCCAGGGGGATATCGACCGGGGAGCTGTTTTTT.

The chain joins TRBV11-1 to TRBJ2-1; 11 nucleotides agree with TRBD2. CDR1 is SGHAT and CDR2 is FQDESV in the germline V gene (reference sequence). V shed 4 bases and J 10 bases; nucleotides not matched to a gene: 12. CDR3 length: 16 residues. CDR3 amino acids: CASSSRGSGGADEQFF. For the CDR3, the DNA is TGTGCCAGCAGCTCCCGGGGTAGCGGGGGGGCCGACGAGCAGTTCTTC.

Details on this clonotype: The junction does not match germline at one end; this may be a read error. The chain has TRBV5-1 and TRBJ2-1; 7 positions match TRBD2. The CDR3 has 15 residues. CDR1 is SGHRS and CDR2 is YFSETQ in the germline V gene. The CDR3 bases are TGCGCCAGCAGCCCTGGGACTGGGGACTACAATGGGCAGTTCTTC. It specifies CASSPGTGDYNGQFF.

Worth noting for this clonotype: One junction end does not reproduce the germline sequence, and a read error may be involved. This sequence joins TRBV11-3 and TRBJ2-3, with unresolved D. The germline V gene encodes CDR1 SGHNT and CDR2 YENEEA. The CDR3 sequence is 14 residues long. The CDR3 protein is CAGSFEIHTDTQYF. CDR3 sequence (DNA): TGTGCCGGCAGCTTTGAGATTCACACAGATACACAGTATTTT.

The rearrangement joins TRBV4-1 to TRBJ2-3; 12 bases fit TRBD2. The CDR3 totals 17 residues. Germline values: CDR1 MGHRA, CDR2 YSYEKL. V lost 4 bases, J lost 1 base, and 6 bases stayed unmatched. In nucleotides, the CDR3 is TGCGCCAGCAGCCCCCGTTCTAGCGGGAGGGGCACAGATACGCAGTATTTT. Residues: CASSPRSSGRGTDTQYF.

Worth noting for this clonotype: The missing conserved phenylalanine or tryptophan at the end of this CDR3 makes a read error likely. This chain connects TRBV11-2 to TRBJ2-7; TRBD2 is a possible D gene (5 bases). Germline CDR1 and CDR2: SGHAT and FQNNGV. This CDR3 is built from 15 residues. The V gene lost 3 bases and the J gene lost 5 bases, with 17 bases spanning the gap. The CDR3 region has the DNA TGTGCCAGCAGCTTCTCTAGCCTAGCACTAGACGAGCAGTACTAT. Translation gives CASSFSSLALDEQYY.